This TCR beta chain was found in a study of blood T cell repertoires in COVID-19. Study-wide context: T cells, B-cell-depleted T cells, or PBMCs supplied cDNA or gDNA.

CDR3 size: 13 residues. Trimming removed 6 bases from V and 1 base from J; junction bases left unmatched: 2. Measured with immunoSEQ multiplex PCR; TCRdb has only the in-frame clones, and not every one. This table has some 210,000 clones, about nine tenths appearing once. This sequence originates from a woman in her thirties or forties with acute or convalescent COVID-19. The sample was peripheral blood. J is TRBJ2-5 and V is TRBV12-3 or TRBV12-4; 7 nucleotides agree with TRBD1. The CDR3 protein is CASRTGVQETQYF. In nucleotides, the CDR3 is TGTGCCAGCAGAACAGGGGTCCAAGAGACCCAGTACTTC.